This TCR beta chain was obtained from a study of T cell clusters in autoimmune cytopenias (dated by TCRdb to the late 2010s). With regard to the full study: The median TRB sequencing depth was roughly 56,000 reads per sample, and the median number of distinct TRB clonotypes was roughly 2,200 per sample. Alongside healthy, CLL and autoimmune hepatitis controls, autoimmune cytopenia patients had their peripheral blood TRB and IGH repertoires sequenced at active disease and again during treatment follow-up. The study was designed to test whether a disease-specific immune repertoire signature usable as a blood-based biomarker is carried by autoimmune cytopenia patients. What the study reported, not specific to this receptor: The T cell clusters were defined only in silico, and the functional role of the clusters still needed to be validated experimentally. TRB repertoire shifts, with less even repertoires in secondary cytopenia and CLL, mostly reflected lymphoma bias rather than autoimmunity. The GLIPH analysis suggested a lack of physiological T cell clusters in primary autoimmune cytopenia patients, since some 46 clusters were exclusive to healthy donors whereas 15 to 20 were exclusive to patients. In the comparison of secondary cytopenia with CLL, no cluster-lack signature showed up, apparently because the dominant lymphoma-associated repertoire masked the signature. Healthy donors showed around 3.1-fold more exclusive TRB clusters than active autoimmune hepatitis patients, consistent with an autoimmunity-wide signature.

For each sample, TRB amplification used 250 ng of peripheral blood genomic DNA, equal to some 38,000 genome equivalents. The CDR3 covers 15 residues, taking in both the cysteine and the phenylalanine. This entry has no DNA. The germline V gene (reference sequence) sets CDR1 to DFQATT and CDR2 to SNEGSKA. Details on this clonotype: Its cognate antigen has yet to be identified.

To amplify TRB rearrangements, a touch-down multiplex PCR protocol was run with the TRB-A and TRB-B primer pools combined in a single tube. Illumina adapters and sample indices were attached to the amplicons through two consecutive PCR reactions using Phusion HS II polymerase. The amplicons were gel-purified using the NucleoSpin Gel and PCR Clean-up kit, after which quantification was performed by Qubit and quality was checked on an Agilent 2100 Bioanalyzer. Sequencing of the libraries was done on an Illumina MiSeq with paired-end, single-indexed, 600-cycle runs. The source study handled its data this way. MiXCR version 2.1.12 with the default MiXCR reference library was used to align and assemble TRB reads. Each unique CDR3 nucleotide sequence defined a clone, and only productive sequences with at least two reads were analysed. Repertoire diversity was assessed by alpha-parameterized diversity profiles (alpha 0 to 5), including Shannon (alpha 1) and Simpson (alpha 2) indices, computed with an R script. Combinatorial TRB VJ usage was calculated with the tcR package and was compared between cohorts by principal component analysis performed with ade4. GLIPH clustering of TCRbeta CDR3s was carried out on cohort pairs matched by age and read depth, and cluster frequencies were compared by Wilcoxon test. TCRdb reprocessed the reads, and each CDR3 protein sequence is entered once, without DNA. The V and J calls were determined by TCRdb, not by the authors. The sample has approximately 15,000 distinct CDR3 sequences on record. The ten biggest clones cover 2.2% of the sample.

The sequence was obtained from a human donor with an autoimmune cytopenia or autoimmune hepatitis (not recorded which). The specimen was peripheral blood. This chain joins TRBV20-1 to TRBJ2-2. CDR3 reads: CSARAEVRSTGELFF.